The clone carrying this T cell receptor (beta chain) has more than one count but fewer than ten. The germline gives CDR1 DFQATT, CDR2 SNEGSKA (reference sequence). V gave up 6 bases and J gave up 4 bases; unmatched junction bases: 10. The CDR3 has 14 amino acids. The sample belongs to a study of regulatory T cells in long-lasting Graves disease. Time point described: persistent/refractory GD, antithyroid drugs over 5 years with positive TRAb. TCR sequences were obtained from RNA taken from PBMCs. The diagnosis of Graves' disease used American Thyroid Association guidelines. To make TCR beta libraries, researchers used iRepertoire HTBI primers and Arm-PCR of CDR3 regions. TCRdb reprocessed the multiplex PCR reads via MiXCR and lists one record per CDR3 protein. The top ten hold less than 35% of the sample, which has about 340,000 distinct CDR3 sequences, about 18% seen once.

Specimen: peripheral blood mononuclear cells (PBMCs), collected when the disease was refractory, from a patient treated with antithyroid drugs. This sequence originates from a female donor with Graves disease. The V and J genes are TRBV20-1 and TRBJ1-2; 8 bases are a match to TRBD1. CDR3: CSAFLQGGAYGYTF. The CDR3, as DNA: TGCAGTGCCTTTCTACAGGGGGGGGCCTATGGCTACACCTTC.